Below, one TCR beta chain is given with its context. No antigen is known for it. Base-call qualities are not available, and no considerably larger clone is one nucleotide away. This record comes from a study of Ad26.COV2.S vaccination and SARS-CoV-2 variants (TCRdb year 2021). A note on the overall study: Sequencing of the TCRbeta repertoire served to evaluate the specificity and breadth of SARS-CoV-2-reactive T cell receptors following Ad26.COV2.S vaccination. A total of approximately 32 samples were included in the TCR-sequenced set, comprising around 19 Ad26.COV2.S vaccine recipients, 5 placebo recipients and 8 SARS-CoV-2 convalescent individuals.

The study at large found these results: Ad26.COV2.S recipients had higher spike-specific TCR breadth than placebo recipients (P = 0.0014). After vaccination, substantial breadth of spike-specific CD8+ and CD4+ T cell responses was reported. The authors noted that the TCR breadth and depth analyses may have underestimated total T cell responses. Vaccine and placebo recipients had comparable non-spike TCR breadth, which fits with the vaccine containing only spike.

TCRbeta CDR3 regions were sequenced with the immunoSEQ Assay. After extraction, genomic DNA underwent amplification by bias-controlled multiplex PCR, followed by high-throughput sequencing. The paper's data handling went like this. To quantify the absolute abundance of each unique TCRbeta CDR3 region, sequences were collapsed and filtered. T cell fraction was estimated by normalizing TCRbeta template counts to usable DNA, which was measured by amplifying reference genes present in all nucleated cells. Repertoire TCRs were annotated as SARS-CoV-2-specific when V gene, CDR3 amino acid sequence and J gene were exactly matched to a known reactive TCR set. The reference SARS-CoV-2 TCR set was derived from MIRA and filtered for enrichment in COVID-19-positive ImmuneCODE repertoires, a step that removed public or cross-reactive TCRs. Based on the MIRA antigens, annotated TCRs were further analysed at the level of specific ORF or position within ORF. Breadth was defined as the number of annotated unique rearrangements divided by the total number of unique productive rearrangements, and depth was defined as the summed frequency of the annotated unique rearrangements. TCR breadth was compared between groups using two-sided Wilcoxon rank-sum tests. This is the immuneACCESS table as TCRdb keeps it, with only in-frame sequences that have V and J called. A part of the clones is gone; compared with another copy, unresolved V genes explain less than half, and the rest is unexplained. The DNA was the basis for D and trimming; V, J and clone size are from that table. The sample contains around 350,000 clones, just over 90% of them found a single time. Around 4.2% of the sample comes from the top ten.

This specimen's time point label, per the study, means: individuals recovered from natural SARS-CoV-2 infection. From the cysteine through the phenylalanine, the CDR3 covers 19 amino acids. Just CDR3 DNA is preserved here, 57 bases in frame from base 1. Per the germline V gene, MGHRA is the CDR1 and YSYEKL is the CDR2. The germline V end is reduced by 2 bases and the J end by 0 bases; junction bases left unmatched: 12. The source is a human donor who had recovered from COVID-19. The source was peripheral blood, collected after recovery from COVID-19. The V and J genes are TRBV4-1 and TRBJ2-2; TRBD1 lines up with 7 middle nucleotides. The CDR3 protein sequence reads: CASSQSPGTAASNTGELFF. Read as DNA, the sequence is TGCGCCAGCAGCCAATCCCCCGGGACAGCGGCTTCGAACACCGGGGAGCTGTTTTTT.